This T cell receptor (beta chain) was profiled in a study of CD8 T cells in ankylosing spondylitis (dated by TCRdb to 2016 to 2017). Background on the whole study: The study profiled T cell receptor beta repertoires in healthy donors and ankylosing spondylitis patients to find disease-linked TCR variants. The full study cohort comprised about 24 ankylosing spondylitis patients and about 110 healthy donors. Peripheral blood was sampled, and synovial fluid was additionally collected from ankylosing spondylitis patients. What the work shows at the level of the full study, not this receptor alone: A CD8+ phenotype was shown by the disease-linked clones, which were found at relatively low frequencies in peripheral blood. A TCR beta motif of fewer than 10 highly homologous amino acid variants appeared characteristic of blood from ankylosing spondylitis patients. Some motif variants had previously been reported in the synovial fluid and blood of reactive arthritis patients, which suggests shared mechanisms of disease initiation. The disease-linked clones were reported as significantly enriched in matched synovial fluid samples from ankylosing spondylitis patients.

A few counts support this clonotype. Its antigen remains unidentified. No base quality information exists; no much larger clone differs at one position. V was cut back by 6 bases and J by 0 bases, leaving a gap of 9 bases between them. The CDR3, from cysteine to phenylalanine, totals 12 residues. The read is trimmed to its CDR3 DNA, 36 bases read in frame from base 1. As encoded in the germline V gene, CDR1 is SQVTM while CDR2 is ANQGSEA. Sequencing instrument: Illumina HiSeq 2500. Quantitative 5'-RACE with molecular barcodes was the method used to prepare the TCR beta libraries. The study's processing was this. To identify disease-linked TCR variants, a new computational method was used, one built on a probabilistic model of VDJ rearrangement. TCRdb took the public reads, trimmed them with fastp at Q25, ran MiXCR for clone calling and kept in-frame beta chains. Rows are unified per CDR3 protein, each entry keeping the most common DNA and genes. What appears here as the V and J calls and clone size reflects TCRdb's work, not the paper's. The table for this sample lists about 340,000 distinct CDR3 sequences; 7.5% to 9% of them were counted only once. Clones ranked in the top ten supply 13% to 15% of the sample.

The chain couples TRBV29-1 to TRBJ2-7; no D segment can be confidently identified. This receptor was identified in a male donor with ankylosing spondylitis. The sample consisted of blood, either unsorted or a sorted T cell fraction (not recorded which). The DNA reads TGCAGCGTCGACGGAAGCTCCTACGAGCAGTACTTC. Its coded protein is CSVDGSSYEQYF.